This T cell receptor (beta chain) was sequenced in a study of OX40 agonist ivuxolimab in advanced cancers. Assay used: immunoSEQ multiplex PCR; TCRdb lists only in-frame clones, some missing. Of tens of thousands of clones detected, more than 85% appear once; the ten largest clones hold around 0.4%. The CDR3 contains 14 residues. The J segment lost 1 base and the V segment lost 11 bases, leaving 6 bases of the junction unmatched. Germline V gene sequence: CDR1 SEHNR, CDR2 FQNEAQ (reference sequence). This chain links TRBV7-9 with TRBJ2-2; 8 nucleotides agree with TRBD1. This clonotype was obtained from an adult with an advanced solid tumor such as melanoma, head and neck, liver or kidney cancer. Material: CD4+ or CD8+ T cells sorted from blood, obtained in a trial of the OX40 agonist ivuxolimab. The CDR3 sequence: CAATGTGNTGELFF. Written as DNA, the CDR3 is TGTGCCGCAACCGGGACAGGGAACACCGGGGAGCTGTTTTTT. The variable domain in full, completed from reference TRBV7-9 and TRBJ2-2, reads DTGVSQNPRHKITKRGQNVTFRCDPISEHNRLYWYRQTLGQGPEFLTYFQNEAQLEKSRLLSDRFSAERPKGSFSTLEIQRTEQGDSAMYLCAATGTGNTGELFFGEGSRLTVL.